Here is one T cell receptor beta chain with its context. The antigen remains unidentified. Other nucleotide sequences in the sample specify the same CDR3. This sample was included in a study of shared clonotypes between healthy human individuals. Across the study: Those who served as donors were a couple of women and a few men between the ages of 18 and 49.

V was clipped by 2 bases and J by 1 base, with 2 bases between them. Germline V gene sequence: CDR1 DFQATT, CDR2 SNEGSKA (reference sequence). The CDR3 is made up of 11 amino acids. The authors' processing: ImmunoSEQ only sent back junction sequences with no quality scores, so filtering was done differently. The table came from immunoSEQ multiplex PCR; TCRdb's copy has only in-frame clones and leaves some out. That table furnishes V, J and clone size, whereas the DNA furnished D and trimming. This sample carries roughly 2,300,000 clones, roughly 90% of them seen once, and the ten largest clones take 0.37%. Study results and caveats: Estimated richness values were generally larger in naive subsets than in memory subsets. Clonotypes shared by all four donors outscored non-shared clonotypes in generation probability.

This receptor was taken from a man aged 18 to 29 in good health. Some clones in this sample may be carry-over from other donors' samples. The chain joins TRBV20-1 to TRBJ2-5; D ambiguous. The sequencing input was naive CD4+ T cells from PBMCs. Subset noted: CD45RA+ positively selected. The CDR3 DNA reads as TGCAGTGCTAGAACCCAAGAGACCCAGTACTTC. Protein: CSARTQETQYF.